This T cell receptor (beta chain) was retrieved from a study of blood T cell repertoires in COVID-19. The assay was immunoSEQ multiplex PCR, and TCRdb's table has in-frame clones only and misses some. The table lists about 220,000 clones, 65% to 90% of them singletons. This clone was seen a handful of times. This CDR3 region has 18 residues. The V and J ends lost 7 bases and 4 bases, in that order; junction bases with no gene match: 15. The germline V gene encodes CDR1 LNHDA and CDR2 SQIVND (reference sequence). The sequenced sample consisted of peripheral blood. The receptor was isolated from an older woman with COVID-19, enrolled during active disease. The chain is built from TRBV19 and TRBJ2-6; 8 nucleotides agree with TRBD1. Here the CDR3 DNA reads TGTGCCAGTACCTCGACAGGGGCTATGGTGAGCGGGGCCAACGTCCTGACTTTC. Translation: CASTSTGAMVSGANVLTF.